The 10 T cell receptor beta chains below all came from one sample that was sequenced in a study of regulatory T cells in long-lasting Graves disease. As for time point: newly diagnosed GD, antithyroid drugs for less than 3 months. RNA from PBMCs was the source of the TCR library. Through Arm-PCR of CDR3 regions and iRepertoire HTBI primers, TCR beta libraries were built. TCRdb used MiXCR to reprocess the multiplex PCR reads, holding one entry per CDR3 protein. The sample consists of under 450,000 distinct CDR3 sequences, roughly 16% of them appearing once. These data also featured in a second study, about T cells in Graves' hyperthyroidism and ophthalmopathy.

This specimen was peripheral blood mononuclear cells (PBMCs), taken at new diagnosis, from a patient treated with antithyroid drugs. The receptors were sampled from a woman younger than 35 with Graves disease.

Comment on this clonotype: A much larger clone sits a single nucleotide away, making a read error possible. The V call is TRBV10-1, the J call TRBJ2-2, with D hard to call. The CDR3 totals 12 residues. CDR1 and CDR2 (germline): WNHNN, SYGVQD (reference sequence). The V end was cut by 7 bases, the J end by 1 base, with 4 bases between. The CDR3 DNA sequence: TGCGCCAGCACGGGGAACACCGGGGAGCTGTTTTTT. This encodes CASTGNTGELFF.

This clonotype was detected many times. J is TRBJ2-2 and V is TRBV5-4, with D unclear. Trimming left V 0 bases short and J 0 bases short, with 15 bases between. CDR1 and CDR2 from the germline V gene are SGHNT and YYREEE (reference sequence). This CDR3 has 18 residues. DNA of the CDR3: TGTGCCAGCAGCTTGGACTCAGCCTCTTACGCGAACACCGGGGAGCTGTTTTTT. Translated, it gives CASSLDSASYANTGELFF. Combining the CDR3 with reference TRBV5-4 and TRBJ2-2 gives the whole variable domain ETGVTQSPTHLIKTRGQQVTLRCSSQSGHNTVSWYQQALGQGPQFIFQYYREEENGRGNFPPRFSGLQFPNYSSELNVNALELDDSALYLCASSLDSASYANTGELFFGEGSRLTVL.

This clonotype has a count of ten or more. The chain couples TRBV5-1 to TRBJ2-7; 9 nucleotides align to TRBD1. The V segment lost 3 bases and the J segment 9 bases; nucleotides outside the gene matches: 4. In germline, CDR1 is SGHRS, CDR2 YFSETQ. The CDR3 totals 12 residues. This chain's CDR3 is CASSSGTGRQYF. CDR3 DNA: TGCGCCAGCAGCTCCGGGACAGGGAGGCAGTACTTC.

The chain combines TRBV30 with TRBJ1-1; D possibly corresponds to TRBD1 (6 bases). CDR1 is GTSNPN, CDR2 SVGIG, per germline (reference sequence). The CDR3 covers 15 residues. The ends were cut back, 1 base at V and 1 base at J, with 13 bases in the middle. Here the CDR3 reads CAWSGGLRPNTEAFF. For the CDR3, the DNA is TGTGCCTGGAGTGGGGGGCTTAGGCCGAACACTGAAGCTTTCTTT.

The rearrangement uses TRBV19 and TRBJ1-6; no clear D gene. Per germline, CDR1 LNHDA and CDR2 SQIVND (reference sequence). The CDR3 runs 14 residues. Trimming cost V 10 bases and J 1 base, with 11 bases left between them. CDR3 amino acids: CATTEGSYNSPLHF. In DNA form, the CDR3 reads TGTGCCACCACGGAGGGTTCCTATAATTCACCCCTCCACTTT.

This clonotype showed up many times. The rearrangement joins TRBV5-1 to TRBJ2-1, with 10 nucleotides matching TRBD2. In germline, CDR1 is SGHRS, CDR2 YFSETQ. After removal of 5 bases from V and 3 bases from J, the junction contained 2 bases not matched to a gene. The CDR3 sequence is 14 residues long. CDR3 nucleotides: TGCGCCAGCAGATTAGCGGGGGGCTACAATGAGCAGTTCTTC. Protein product: CASRLAGGYNEQFF.

This chain connects TRBV27 to TRBJ2-7, with 7 bases lining up with TRBD1. CDR1 MNHEY and CDR2 SMNVEV come from the germline V gene (reference sequence). With V trimmed by 6 bases and J by 3 bases, 8 bases remained unmatched. The CDR3 has 14 amino acids. The chain's CDR3 is CASSTTGASYEQYF. CDR3 DNA: TGTGCCAGCAGCACCACAGGGGCAAGCTACGAGCAGTACTTC.

This clonotype has only a few counts. This chain joins TRBV6-2 or TRBV6-3 and TRBJ2-1, with D unclear. This CDR3 has 11 residues. With 2 bases removed from V and 8 bases from J, the gap between germline ends came to 4 bases. Germline values: CDR1 MNHEY, CDR2 SVGEGT. In nucleotides, the CDR3 is TGTGCCAGCAGTTACATGGATGAGCAGTTCTTC. It encodes CASSYMDEQFF.

This clonotype showed up just a few times. This chain uses TRBV9 with TRBJ1-2; the D gene is possibly TRBD1 (5 bases). CDR1 SGDLS and CDR2 YYNGEE come from the germline V gene. With 2 bases removed from V and 0 bases from J, the gap between germline ends came to 20 bases. There are 18 residues in the CDR3. The CDR3 loop reads CASSVSRTGVSTNYGYTF. The DNA of the CDR3 is TGTGCCAGCAGCGTCTCACGGACGGGGGTCAGCACTAACTATGGCTACACCTTC.

This clonotype was counted only a few times. The V gene is TRBV19, the J gene TRBJ2-4; 10 nucleotides align to TRBD1. V shed 4 bases and J 6 bases; nucleotides not matched to a gene: 6. The CDR3 loop spans 15 amino acids. Germline CDR1 is LNHDA and CDR2 is SQIVND (reference sequence). CDR3 nucleotides: TGTGCCAGTAGTAAGCCGGGACAGGGGATAAACATTCAGTACTTC. Translated, it gives CASSKPGQGINIQYF.